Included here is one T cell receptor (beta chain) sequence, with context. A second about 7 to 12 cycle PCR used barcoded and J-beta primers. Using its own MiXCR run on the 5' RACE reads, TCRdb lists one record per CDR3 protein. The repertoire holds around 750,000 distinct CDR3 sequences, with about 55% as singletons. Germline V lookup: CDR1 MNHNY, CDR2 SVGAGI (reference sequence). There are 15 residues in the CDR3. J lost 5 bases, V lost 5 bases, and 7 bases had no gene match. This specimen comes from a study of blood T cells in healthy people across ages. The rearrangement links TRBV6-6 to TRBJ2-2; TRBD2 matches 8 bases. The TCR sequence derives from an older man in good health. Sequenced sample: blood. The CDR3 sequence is CASSHSGRTTGELFF. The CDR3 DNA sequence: TGTGCCAGCAGTCACAGCGGGAGAACAACCGGGGAGCTGTTTTTT.